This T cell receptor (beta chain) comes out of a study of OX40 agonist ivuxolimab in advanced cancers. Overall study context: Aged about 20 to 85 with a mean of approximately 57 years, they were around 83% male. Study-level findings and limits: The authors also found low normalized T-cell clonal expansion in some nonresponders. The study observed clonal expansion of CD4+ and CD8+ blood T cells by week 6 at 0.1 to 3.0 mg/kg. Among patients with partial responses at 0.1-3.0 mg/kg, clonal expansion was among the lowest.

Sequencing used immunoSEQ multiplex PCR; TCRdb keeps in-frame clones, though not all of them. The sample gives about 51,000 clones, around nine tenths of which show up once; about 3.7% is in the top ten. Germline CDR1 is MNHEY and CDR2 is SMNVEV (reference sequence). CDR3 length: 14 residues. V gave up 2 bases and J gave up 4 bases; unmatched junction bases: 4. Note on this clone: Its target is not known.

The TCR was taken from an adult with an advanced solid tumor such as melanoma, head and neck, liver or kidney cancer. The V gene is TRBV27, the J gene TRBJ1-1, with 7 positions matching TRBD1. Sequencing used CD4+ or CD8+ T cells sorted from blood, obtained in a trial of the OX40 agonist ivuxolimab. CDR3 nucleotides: TGTGCCAGCAGTTTACAACGGGACAGCACTGAAGCTTTCTTT. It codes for CASSLQRDSTEAFF.